The T cell receptor beta chain described here comes from a study of blood T cell repertoires in COVID-19. Whole-study context: Acute and convalescent COVID-19 specimens originated in the United States, Italy and Spain. The analysed material was cDNA or gDNA that came from T cells, B-cell-depleted T cells, or PBMCs.

CDR1 is MNHNS, CDR2 SASEGT, per germline. This CDR3 comprises 16 residues. The V gene end was trimmed by 4 bases and the J gene end by 0 bases; junction bases not matched to a gene: 3. This clone was seen ten or more times. Methods used by the authors: Reference gene primer amplification gave estimated nucleated cell counts. Produced via immunoSEQ multiplex PCR; TCRdb's table is partial and in-frame only. From that table come the V and J calls and clone size; the DNA was used to work out D and trimming. The data show some 91,000 clones, approximately 80% seen once. The clonotype comes from a man between 70 and 80 years old with acute or convalescent COVID-19. The sequencing sample was made of peripheral blood. The rearrangement links TRBV6-1 to TRBJ2-7; the match to TRBD2 covers 13 bases. This CDR3 is CASSGRTSGSSYEQYF. CDR3 nucleotides: TGTGCCAGCAGTGGCCGGACTAGCGGGAGCTCCTACGAGCAGTACTTC.